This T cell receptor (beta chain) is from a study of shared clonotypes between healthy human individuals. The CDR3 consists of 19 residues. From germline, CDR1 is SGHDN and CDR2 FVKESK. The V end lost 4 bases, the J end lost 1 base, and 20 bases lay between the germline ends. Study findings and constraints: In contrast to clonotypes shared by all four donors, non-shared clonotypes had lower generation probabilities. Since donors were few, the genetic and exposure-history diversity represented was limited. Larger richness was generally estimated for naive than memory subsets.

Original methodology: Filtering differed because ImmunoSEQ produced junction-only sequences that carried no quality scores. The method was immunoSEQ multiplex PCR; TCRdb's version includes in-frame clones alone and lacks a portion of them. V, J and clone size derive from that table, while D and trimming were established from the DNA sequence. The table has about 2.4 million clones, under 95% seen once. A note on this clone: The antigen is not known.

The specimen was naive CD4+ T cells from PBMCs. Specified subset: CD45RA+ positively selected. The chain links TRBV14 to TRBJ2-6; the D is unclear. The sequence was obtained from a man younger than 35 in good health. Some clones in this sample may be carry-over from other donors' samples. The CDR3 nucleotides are TGTGCCAGCAGCCCTCGACCGGGCCAAATCTTTTCTGGGGCCAACGTCCTGACTTTC. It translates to CASSPRPGQIFSGANVLTF.